This T cell receptor (beta chain) is from a study of shared clonotypes between healthy human individuals (dated by TCRdb to the early 2020s). Concerning the study at large: The cohort included three men and a couple of women between 18 and 49 years of age. Blood TCR repertoires of five healthy adults were deeply sequenced to estimate repertoire size and the extent of clonotype sharing between individuals. To increase sequencing depth and limit assay-specific biases, different laboratories used diverse techniques to prepare libraries and sequence TCR repertoires. Per donor, three plates each were used for CD4 naive and CD4 memory, two for CD8 naive, and one for CD8 memory. Leukapheresis yielded between about 0.85 and 10 billion PBMCs per donor. The full study reports these points: Clonotypes shared by all four sorted-subset donors showed higher generation probabilities than non-shared clonotypes. Pairwise subsampling led to the expectation that sequencing depth would affect the degree of clonotype sharing among donors. Larger estimated clonotype richness was generally found for naive subsets than for memory subsets. Because the study included only a small number of donors, the genetic and exposure-history diversity represented was limited. When several donors were compared, the shared fraction of clonotypes was roughly 4.8% for naive CD4, about 4% for naive CD8, more than 2% for memory CD4, and about 0.36% for memory CD8. Rarefaction of sorted-subset datasets indicated incomplete sequencing despite the large sequencing depth. Only blood was sampled, and tissue TCR repertoires likely differ from those in blood.

CDR1 is given as MNHNS and CDR2 as SASEGT, both from the germline V gene. V ends up 6 bases short and J 8 bases short, with an unmatched junction base count of 9. Reading from cysteine to phenylalanine, the CDR3 counts 13 amino acids. CDR3 DNA only is kept here, 39 bases in frame from base 1. TCR CDR3 regions were amplified from genomic DNA by multiplex PCR using the deep immunoSEQ assay. Extracted genomic DNA from each cell subset was spread evenly across all wells of several immunoSEQ 96-well plates, with each plate serving as a replicate. For sorted subsets, about 0.2 ug genomic DNA, equal to tens of thousands of T cell genomes, was loaded into each replicate PCR. The purified libraries were quantified using a Qubit 3.0 fluorometer, sized with a Bioanalyzer 2100, and then quantified again using the KAPA Library Quantification kit. A separate single-read 150-cycle Illumina NextSeq 550 flow cell was used to sequence each immunoSEQ 96-well plate. On the authors' methods: Because the immunoSEQ output held only junctional sequences and lacked quality scores, the filtering could not match the filtering applied to full-length reads. Sequences were annotated with PyIR, a Python wrapper for IgBLAST v1.9, and V/J genes and CDR3 were assigned using IMGT germline references. Reads with weak V/J assignments (E-value above 1e-6), missing CDR3, stop codons, out-of-frame junctions, or ambiguous translated residues were removed. A V3J clonotype was defined by an identical inferred V gene, J gene, and CDR3 amino acid sequence. The percentage overlap between two repertoires was calculated by dividing the number of shared unique clonotypes by the size of the smaller repertoire. Three approaches were used to assess repertoire richness: RTK rarefaction, the Chao1 estimator, and Recon v2.1 estimates of unobserved clonotypes. Generation probabilities for all TCRbeta clonotypes obtained by the gDNA method from several donors were computed using OLGA. In its TCRdb copy, this immuneACCESS table keeps in-frame sequences only and misses some clones. Where compared with another copy, unresolved V genes explain less than half of these, and the others have no known cause. The V and J calls and clone size come from that table; D and trimming were worked out from the DNA. For this sample there are 2 million to 2.5 million clones; approximately 96% appear just once. Around 0.13% of the sample lies in the top ten.

A remark on this clone: It has no known antigen specificity. No much larger clone exists at a distance of one base, and base qualities are not known.

The donors were healthy, HIV-negative adults with no recently reported acute infections or vaccinations. All donors were Caucasian adults living in Nashville, Tennessee, USA. Magnetic negative selection was used to enrich CD4+ T cells, after which naive cells were positively selected on CD45RA and the negative fraction became the memory subset. After blood collection by leukapheresis, PBMCs were isolated using Ficoll-Histopaque density gradient centrifugation and then cryopreserved in the vapor phase of liquid nitrogen. Analytical flow cytometry was used to check the purity and quantity of each magnetically sorted T cell population. From each sorted fraction, genomic DNA was isolated and quantified by UV absorbance on a Nanodrop 2000c.

The sequence was obtained from a man aged 18-30 years in good health. The sequenced sample consisted of naive CD4+ T cells sorted from blood. According to the study, the label for this sample's cell subset or site signals: CD45RA+ positively selected. The chain couples TRBV6-1 to TRBJ1-2; TRBD1 lines up with 7 middle nucleotides. The bases are TGTGCCAGCAGGGGAGGGGGCGCGGGGGGCTACACCTTC. Its amino acids are CASRGGGAGGYTF.